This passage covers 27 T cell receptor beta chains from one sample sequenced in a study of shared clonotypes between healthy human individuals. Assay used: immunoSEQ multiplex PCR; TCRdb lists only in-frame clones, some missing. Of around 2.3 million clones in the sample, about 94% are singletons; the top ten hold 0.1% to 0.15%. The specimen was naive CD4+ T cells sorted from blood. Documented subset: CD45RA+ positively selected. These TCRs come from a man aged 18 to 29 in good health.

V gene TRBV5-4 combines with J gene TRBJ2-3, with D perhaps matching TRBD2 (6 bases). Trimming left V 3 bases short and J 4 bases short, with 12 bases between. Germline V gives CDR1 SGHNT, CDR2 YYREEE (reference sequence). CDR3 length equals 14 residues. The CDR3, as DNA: TGTGCCAGCAGCTCAAGACTAGTTTCAGATACGCAGTATTTT. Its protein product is CASSSRLVSDTQYF. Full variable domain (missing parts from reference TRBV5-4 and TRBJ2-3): ETGVTQSPTHLIKTRGQQVTLRCSSQSGHNTVSWYQQALGQGPQFIFQYYREEENGRGNFPPRFSGLQFPNYSSELNVNALELDDSALYLCASSSRLVSDTQYFGPGTRLTVL.

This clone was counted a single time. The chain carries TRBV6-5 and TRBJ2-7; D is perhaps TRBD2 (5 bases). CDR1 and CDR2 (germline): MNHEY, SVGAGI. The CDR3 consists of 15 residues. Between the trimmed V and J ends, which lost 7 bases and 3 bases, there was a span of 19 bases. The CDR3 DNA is TGTGCCAGCACCCTACAGCGGCTAGGAAACTACGAGCAGTACTTC. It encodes CASTLQRLGNYEQYF.

The CDR3 region has the DNA TGTGCCAGTAGTATAAGGACAGGGGGCTCCAATCAGCCCCAGCATTTT. Amino acids: CASSIRTGGSNQPQHF. This rearrangement joins TRBV19 to TRBJ1-5; 11 nucleotides match TRBD1. The CDR3 consists of 16 residues. Germline V gene sequence: CDR1 LNHDA, CDR2 SQIVND (reference sequence). After removal of 2 bases from V and 3 bases from J, the junction contained 3 bases not matched to a gene.

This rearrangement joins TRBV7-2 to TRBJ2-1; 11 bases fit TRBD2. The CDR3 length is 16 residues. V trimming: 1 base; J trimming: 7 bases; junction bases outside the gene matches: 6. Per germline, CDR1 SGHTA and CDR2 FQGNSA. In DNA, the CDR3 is TGTGCCAGCAGCTTAGTTGTACTAGCGGGAGTGAATGAGCAGTTCTTC. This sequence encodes CASSLVVLAGVNEQFF.

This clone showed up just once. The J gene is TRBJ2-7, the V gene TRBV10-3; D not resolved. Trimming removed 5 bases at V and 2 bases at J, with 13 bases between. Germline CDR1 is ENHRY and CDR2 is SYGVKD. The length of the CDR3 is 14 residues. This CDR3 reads CAISPRAAAYEQYF. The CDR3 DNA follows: TGTGCCATCAGTCCCCGAGCTGCAGCCTACGAGCAGTACTTC.

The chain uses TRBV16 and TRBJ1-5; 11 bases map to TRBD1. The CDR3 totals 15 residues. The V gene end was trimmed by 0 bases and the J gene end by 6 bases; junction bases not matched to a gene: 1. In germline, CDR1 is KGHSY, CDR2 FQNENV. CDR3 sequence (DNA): TGTGCCAGCAGCCAATCAGGGACAGGGGGTCAGCCCCAGCATTTT. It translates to CASSQSGTGGQPQHF.

This CDR3 is CASSARDPEYTEAFF. The CDR3 DNA reads as TGTGCCAGCAGTGCCCGAGACCCGGAGTACACTGAAGCTTTCTTT. V is TRBV2 and J is TRBJ1-1; no firm D call. V shed 4 bases and J shed 3 bases, with 15 bases lying between them. The CDR3 sequence is 15 residues long. CDR1 and CDR2 from the germline V gene are SNHLY and FYNNEI. The complete variable domain, with remaining parts taken from reference TRBV2 and TRBJ1-1, reads EPEVTQTPSHQVTQMGQEVILRCVPISNHLYFYWYRQILGQKVEFLVSFYNNEISEKSEIFDDQFSVERPDGSNFTLKIRSTKLEDSAMYFCASSARDPEYTEAFFGQGTRLTVV.

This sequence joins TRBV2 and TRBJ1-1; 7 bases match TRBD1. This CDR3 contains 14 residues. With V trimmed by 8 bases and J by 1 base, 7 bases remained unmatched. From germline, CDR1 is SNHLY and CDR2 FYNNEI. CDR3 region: CASREGTANTEAFF. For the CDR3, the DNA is TGTGCCAGCCGAGAAGGGACAGCGAACACTGAAGCTTTCTTT.

CDR3 DNA: TGTGCCAGCAGCTTAGGGGTAGGGCCGAGGGGGAACACTGAAGCTTTCTTT. Its translation: CASSLGVGPRGNTEAFF. The chain is built from TRBV13 and TRBJ1-1; possible D gene TRBD1, 5 bases. Germline V gives CDR1 PRHDT, CDR2 FYEKMQ (reference sequence). The CDR3 consists of 17 residues. Trimming took 0 bases from V and 1 from J, leaving 15 bases between them. Drawing the rest from reference TRBV13 and TRBJ1-1, the complete variable domain is AAGVIQSPRHLIKEKRETATLKCYPIPRHDTVYWYQQGPGQDPQFLISFYEKMQSDKGSIPDRFSAQQFSDYHSELNMSSLELGDSALYFCASSLGVGPRGNTEAFFGQGTRLTVV.

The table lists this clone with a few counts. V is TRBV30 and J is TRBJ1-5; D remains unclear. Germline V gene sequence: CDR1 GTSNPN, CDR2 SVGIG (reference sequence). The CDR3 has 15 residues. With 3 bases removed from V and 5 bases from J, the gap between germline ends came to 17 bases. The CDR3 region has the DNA TGTGCCTGGAGCCCGCCTCCCGGTTATTATCAGCCCCAGCATTTT. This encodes CAWSPPPGYYQPQHF. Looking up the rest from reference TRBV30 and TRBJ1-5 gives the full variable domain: SQTIHQWPATLVQPVGSPLSLECTVEGTSNPNLYWYRQAAGRGLQLLFYSVGIGQISSEVPQNLSASRPQDRQFILSSKKLLLSDSGFYLCAWSPPPGYYQPQHFGDGTRLSIL.

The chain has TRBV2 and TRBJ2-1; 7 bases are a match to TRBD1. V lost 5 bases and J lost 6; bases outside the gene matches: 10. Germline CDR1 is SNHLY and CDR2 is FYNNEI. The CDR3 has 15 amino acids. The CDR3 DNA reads TGTGCCAGCAGTCAGACAGGGAGTTTCGGCAATGAGCAGTTCTTC. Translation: CASSQTGSFGNEQFF.

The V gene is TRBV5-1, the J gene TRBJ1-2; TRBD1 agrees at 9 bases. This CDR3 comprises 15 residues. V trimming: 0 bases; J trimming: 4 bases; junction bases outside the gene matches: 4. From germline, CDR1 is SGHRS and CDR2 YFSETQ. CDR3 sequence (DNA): TGCGCCAGCAGCTTGGGACAGGGGGTGACCTATGGCTACACCTTC. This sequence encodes CASSLGQGVTYGYTF.

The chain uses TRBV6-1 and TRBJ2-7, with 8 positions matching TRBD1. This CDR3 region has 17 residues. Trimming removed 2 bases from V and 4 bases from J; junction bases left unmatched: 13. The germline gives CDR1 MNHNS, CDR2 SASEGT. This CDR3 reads CASSEFLGTGNFYEQYF. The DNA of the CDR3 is TGTGCCAGCAGTGAATTTCTAGGGACAGGAAATTTTTACGAGCAGTACTTC.

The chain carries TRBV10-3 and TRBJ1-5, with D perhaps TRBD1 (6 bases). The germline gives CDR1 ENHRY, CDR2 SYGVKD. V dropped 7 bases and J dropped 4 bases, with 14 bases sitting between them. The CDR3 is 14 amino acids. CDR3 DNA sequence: TGTGCCATCAAGGACGCAGGGGCAAATCAGCCCCAGCATTTT. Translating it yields CAIKDAGANQPQHF.

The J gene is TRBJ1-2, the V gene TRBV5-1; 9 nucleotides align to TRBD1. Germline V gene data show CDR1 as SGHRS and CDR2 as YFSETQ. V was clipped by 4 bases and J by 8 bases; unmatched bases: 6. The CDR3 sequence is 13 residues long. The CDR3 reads CASSQQGAGGYTF. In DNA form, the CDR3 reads TGCGCCAGCAGCCAACAGGGGGCGGGCGGCTACACCTTC.

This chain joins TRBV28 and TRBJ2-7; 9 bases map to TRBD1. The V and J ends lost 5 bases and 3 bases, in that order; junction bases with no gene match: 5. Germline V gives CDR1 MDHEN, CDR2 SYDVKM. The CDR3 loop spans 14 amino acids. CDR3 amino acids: CASSIQGASYEQYF. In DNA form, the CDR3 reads TGTGCCAGCAGTATACAGGGGGCTAGCTACGAGCAGTACTTC.

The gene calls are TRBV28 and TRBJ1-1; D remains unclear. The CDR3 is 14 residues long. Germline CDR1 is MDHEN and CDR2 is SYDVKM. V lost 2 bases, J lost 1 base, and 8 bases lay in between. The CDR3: CASSLVAGNTEAFF. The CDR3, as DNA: TGTGCCAGCAGTTTAGTAGCGGGGAACACTGAAGCTTTCTTT.

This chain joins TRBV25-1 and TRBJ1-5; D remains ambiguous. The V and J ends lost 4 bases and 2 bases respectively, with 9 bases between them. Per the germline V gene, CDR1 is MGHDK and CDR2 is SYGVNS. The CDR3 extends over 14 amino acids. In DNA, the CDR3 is TGTGCCAGCAGTGCCGGGCGGGGCAATCAGCCCCAGCATTTT. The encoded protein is CASSAGRGNQPQHF.

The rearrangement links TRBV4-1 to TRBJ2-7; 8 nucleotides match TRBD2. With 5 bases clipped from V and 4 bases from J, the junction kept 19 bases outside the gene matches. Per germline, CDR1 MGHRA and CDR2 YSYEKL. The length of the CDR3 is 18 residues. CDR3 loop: CASSASGSRAGEWYEQYF. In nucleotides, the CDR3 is TGCGCCAGCAGCGCAAGTGGCTCCCGAGCGGGAGAGTGGTACGAGCAGTACTTC.

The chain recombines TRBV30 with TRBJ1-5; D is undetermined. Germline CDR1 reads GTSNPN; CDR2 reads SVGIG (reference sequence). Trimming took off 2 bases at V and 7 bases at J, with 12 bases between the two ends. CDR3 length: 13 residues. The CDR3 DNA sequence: TGTGCCTGGAGTCCCGCCTCGGGACAGCCCCAGCATTTT. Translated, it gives CAWSPASGQPQHF.

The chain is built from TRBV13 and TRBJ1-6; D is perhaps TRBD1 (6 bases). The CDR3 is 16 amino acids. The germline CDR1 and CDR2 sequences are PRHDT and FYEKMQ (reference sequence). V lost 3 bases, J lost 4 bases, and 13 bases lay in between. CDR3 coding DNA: TGTGCCAGCAGCTTGCGGACAGTGCCATATAATTCACCCCTCCACTTT. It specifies CASSLRTVPYNSPLHF.

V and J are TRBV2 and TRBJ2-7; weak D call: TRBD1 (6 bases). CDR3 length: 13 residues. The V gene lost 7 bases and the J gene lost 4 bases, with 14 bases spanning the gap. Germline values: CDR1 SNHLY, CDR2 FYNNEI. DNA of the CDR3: TGTGCCAGCACGCTAGGACAGATATACGAGCAGTACTTC. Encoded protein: CASTLGQIYEQYF.

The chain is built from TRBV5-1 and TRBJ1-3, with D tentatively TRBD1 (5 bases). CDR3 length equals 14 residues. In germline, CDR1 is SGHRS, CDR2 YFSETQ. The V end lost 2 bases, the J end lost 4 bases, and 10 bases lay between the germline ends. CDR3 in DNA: TGCGCCAGCAGCTTCCAGGGTACGGGAAACACCATATATTTT. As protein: CASSFQGTGNTIYF.

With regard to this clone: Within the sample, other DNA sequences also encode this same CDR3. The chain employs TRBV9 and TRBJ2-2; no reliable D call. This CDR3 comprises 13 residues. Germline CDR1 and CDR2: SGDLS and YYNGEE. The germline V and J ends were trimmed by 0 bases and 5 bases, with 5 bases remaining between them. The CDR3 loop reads CASSVDYTGELFF. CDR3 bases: TGTGCCAGCAGCGTAGACTATACCGGGGAGCTGTTTTTT. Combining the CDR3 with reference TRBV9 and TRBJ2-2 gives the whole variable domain DSGVTQTPKHLITATGQRVTLRCSPRSGDLSVYWYQQSLDQGLQFLIQYYNGEERAKGNILERFSAQQFPDLHSELNLSSLELGDSALYFCASSVDYTGELFFGEGSRLTVL.

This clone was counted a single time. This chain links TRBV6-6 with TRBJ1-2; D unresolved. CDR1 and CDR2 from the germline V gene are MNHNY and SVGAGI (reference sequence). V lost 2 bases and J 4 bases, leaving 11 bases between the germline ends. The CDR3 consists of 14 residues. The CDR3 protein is CASSYEKGPYGYTF. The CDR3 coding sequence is TGTGCCAGCAGTTACGAGAAGGGCCCCTATGGCTACACCTTC.

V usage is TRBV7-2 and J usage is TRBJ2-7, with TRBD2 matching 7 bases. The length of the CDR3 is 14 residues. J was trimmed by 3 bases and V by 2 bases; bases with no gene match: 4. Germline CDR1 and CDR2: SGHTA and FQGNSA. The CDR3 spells CASSLRSSGYEQYF. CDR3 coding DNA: TGTGCCAGCAGCTTACGGTCTAGCGGCTACGAGCAGTACTTC.

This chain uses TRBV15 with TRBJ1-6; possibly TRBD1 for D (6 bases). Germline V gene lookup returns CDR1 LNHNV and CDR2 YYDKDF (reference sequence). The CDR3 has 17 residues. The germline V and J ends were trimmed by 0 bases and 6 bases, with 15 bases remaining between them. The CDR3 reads CATSRDRGSTSNSPLHF. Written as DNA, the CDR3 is TGTGCCACCAGCAGAGATAGGGGGTCCACCTCTAATTCACCCCTCCACTTT.